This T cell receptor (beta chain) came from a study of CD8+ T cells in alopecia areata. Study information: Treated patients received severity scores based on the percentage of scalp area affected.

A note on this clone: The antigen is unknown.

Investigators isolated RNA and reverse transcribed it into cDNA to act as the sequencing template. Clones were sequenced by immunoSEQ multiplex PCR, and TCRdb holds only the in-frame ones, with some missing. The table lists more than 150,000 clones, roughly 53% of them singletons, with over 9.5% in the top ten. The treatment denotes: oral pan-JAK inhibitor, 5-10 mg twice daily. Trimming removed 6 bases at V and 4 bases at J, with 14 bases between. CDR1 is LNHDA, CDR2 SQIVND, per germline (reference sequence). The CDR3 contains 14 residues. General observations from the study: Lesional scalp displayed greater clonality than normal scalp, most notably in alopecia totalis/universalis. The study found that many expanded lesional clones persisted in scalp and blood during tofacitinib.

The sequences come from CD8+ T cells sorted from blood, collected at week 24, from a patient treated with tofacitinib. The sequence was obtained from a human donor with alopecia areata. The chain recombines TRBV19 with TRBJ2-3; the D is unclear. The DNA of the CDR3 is TGTGCCAGTAGGCCCTTTGCACACGCAGATACGCAGTATTTT. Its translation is CASRPFAHADTQYF.